The T cell receptor (beta chain) described here comes from a study of response to subunit inactivated influenza vaccine. The CDR3 length is 15 residues. Germline CDR1 reads KGHDR; CDR2 reads SFDVKD. V dropped 3 bases and J dropped 7 bases, with 15 bases sitting between them. Notes on this clonotype: Its matching antigen is unknown.

General study results and limits: Few new T cells, the authors suggested, are recruited by each seasonal influenza vaccination.

TCRdb reprocessed the RT-PCR reads with MiXCR, giving one entry per CDR3 protein. The sample includes a few hundred thousand distinct CDR3 sequences, 12% to 15% of them seen just once. This sequence originates from a man over 45 who received an inactivated influenza vaccine. The chain uses TRBV24-1 and TRBJ2-1; D not certain. The sample consisted of PBMCs from blood, taken 11 to 12 days after vaccination. The CDR3 reads CATSDHRITRNEQFF. The CDR3 DNA follows: TGTGCCACCAGTGATCATAGAATCACGAGGAATGAGCAGTTCTTC.